This T cell receptor beta chain was recorded in a study of CD8 T cells in Susac syndrome. This clonotype was counted once. The V gene's germline CDR1 is MDHEN and CDR2 SYDVKM. After removal of 5 bases from V and 2 bases from J, the junction contained 6 bases not matched to a gene. This CDR3 is 16 amino acids long. When the RNA was reverse transcribed, random hexamers were used with an input of about 0.45 to 1 ug. Amplification of TCR beta CDR3 was carried out by immunoSEQ multiplex PCR, which covered 54 Vbeta and 13 Jbeta segments. From the immunoSEQ multiplex PCR reads, TCRdb called clonotypes with MiXCR, one entry per CDR3 protein. The repertoire has over 350,000 distinct CDR3 sequences, more than 80% of them found once; the top ten carry about 0.1%.

Sequences were obtained from CD8+ T cells from PBMCs. The sequence came from a human donor with multiple sclerosis. The chain employs TRBV28 and TRBJ2-6, with TRBD2 matching over 7 bases. The DNA of the CDR3 is TGTGCCAGCAGTCTCCCCGGGGGGACTGGGGCCAACGTCCTGACTTTC. This sequence encodes CASSLPGGTGANVLTF. Drawing the rest from reference TRBV28 and TRBJ2-6, the complete variable domain is DVKVTQSSRYLVKRTGEKVFLECVQDMDHENMFWYRQDPGLGLRLIYFSYDVKMKEKGDIPEGYSVSREKKERFSLILESASTNQTSMYLCASSLPGGTGANVLTFGAGSRLTVL.